This T cell receptor beta chain was sequenced for a study of blood T cell repertoires in COVID-19. Study at large: Acute and convalescent COVID-19 specimens originated in the United States, Italy and Spain.

CDR3 length: 15 residues. The V and J ends lost 1 base and 10 bases respectively, with 14 bases between them. Germline V CDR1 and CDR2: SGHTA, FQGNSA. Under the authors' procedure: Amplification of reference gene primers was used by the study to estimate nucleated cell counts. Assay used: immunoSEQ multiplex PCR; TCRdb lists only in-frame clones, some missing. V and J calls and clone size are given by that table; D and trimming were obtained from the DNA. The profile shows some 100,000 clones, around 90% of them singletons. The chain uses TRBV7-2 and TRBJ1-6, with a tentative D call TRBD1 (6 bases). The TCR comes from a woman aged 55-70 years with acute or convalescent COVID-19. The sample consisted of peripheral blood. The CDR3 here is CASSLEGHRVSPLHF. The CDR3 DNA is TGTGCCAGCAGCTTAGAGGGGCACAGGGTATCACCCCTCCACTTT. Full variable domain (rest looked up from reference TRBV7-2 and TRBJ1-6): GAGVSQSPSNKVTEKGKDVELRCDPISGHTALYWYRQSLGQGLEFLIYFQGNSAPDKSGLPSDRFSAERTGGSVSTLTIQRTQQEDSAVYLCASSLEGHRVSPLHFGNGTRLTVT.